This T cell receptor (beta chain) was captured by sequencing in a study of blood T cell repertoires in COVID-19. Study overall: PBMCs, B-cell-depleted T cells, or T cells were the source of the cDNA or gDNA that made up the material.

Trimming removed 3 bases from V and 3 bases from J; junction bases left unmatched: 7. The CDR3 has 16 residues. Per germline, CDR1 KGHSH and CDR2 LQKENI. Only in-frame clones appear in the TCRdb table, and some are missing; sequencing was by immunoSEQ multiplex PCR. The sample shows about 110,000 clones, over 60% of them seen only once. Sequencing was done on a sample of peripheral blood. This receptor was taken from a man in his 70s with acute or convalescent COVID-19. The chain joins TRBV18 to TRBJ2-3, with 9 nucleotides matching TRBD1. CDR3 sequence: CASSPRYRGLTDTQYF. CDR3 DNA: TGTGCCAGCTCACCTAGGTACAGGGGGCTAACAGATACGCAGTATTTT. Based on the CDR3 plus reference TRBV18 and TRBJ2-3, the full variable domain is NAGVMQNPRHLVRRRGQEARLRCSPMKGHSHVYWYRQLPEEGLKFMVYLQKENIIDESGMPKERFSAEFPKEGPSILRIQQVVRGDSAAYFCASSPRYRGLTDTQYFGPGTRLTVL.